This TCR beta chain is from a study of spatial heterogeneity in lung cancer. Study as a whole: Taken at a median of around 22 months after resection, follow-up PBMC samples underwent sequencing when available.

This clonotype showed up many times. V was clipped by 4 bases and J by 6 bases; unmatched bases: 6. Germline V gene sequence: CDR1 SGHRS, CDR2 YFSETQ. The CDR3 contains 14 residues. TCRdb re-analysed the 5' RACE reads in MiXCR, keeping a single row per CDR3 protein. The data show approximately 39,000 distinct CDR3 sequences, 6% to 9.5% seen once. Described time point: blood at routine non-recurrence follow-up after resection. Unsorted whole RNA from tumor, nontumor lung or frozen PBMC underwent sequencing. This clonotype originated in a male donor with early-stage non-small cell lung cancer. The V and J genes are TRBV5-1 and TRBJ1-2, with 10 bases lining up with TRBD1. Material: PBMCs, obtained at follow-up. CDR3 bases: TGCGCCAGCAGCAAGGACAGGGGGACGGATGGCTACACCTTC. It specifies CASSKDRGTDGYTF. Looking up the rest from reference TRBV5-1 and TRBJ1-2 gives the full variable domain: KAGVTQTPRYLIKTRGQQVTLSCSPISGHRSVSWYQQTPGQGLQFLFEYFSETQRNKGNFPGRFSGRQFSNSRSEMNVSTLELGDSALYLCASSKDRGTDGYTFGSGTRLTVV.